This entry concerns a single TCR beta chain. Its antigen is not known. The data were taken from a study of cytomegalovirus exposure and HLA in healthy donors. The study's findings and limits: Productive status was seen about 90% or about 30% of the time for most TCR beta V segments in an earlier analysis. What a later analysis reportedly showed was that an Asian-associated ancestry cluster had fewer N-insertions than the approximately 700-donor mean.

PCR used 60 Vbeta primers and 13 Jbeta primers. Libraries were prepared by immunoSEQ multiplex PCR; TCRdb keeps only in-frame clonotypes and omits some of them. The sample lists roughly 150,000 clones, 85% occurring once. This receptor was obtained from a boy aged 2 to 9 in good health and CMV-seronegative. Sequenced material: PBMCs.

CDR3 nucleotide sequence: TGTGCCAGCAGCCCTTCGAACACTGAAGCTTTCTTT. This codes for CASSPSNTEAFF. The chain carries TRBV6-5 and TRBJ1-1; unclear D gene. Trimming removed 6 bases from V and 1 base from J, with 6 bases in between. Per the germline V gene, CDR1 is MNHEY and CDR2 is SVGAGI. This CDR3 comprises 12 residues.